This T cell receptor (beta chain) was profiled in a study of regulatory T cells in long-lasting Graves disease. iRepertoire HTBI primers and Arm-PCR of CDR3 regions built TCR beta libraries. TCRdb independently ran MiXCR on the multiplex PCR reads; one entry per CDR3 protein. The top ten clones hold roughly 9.3% of a sample with some 490,000 distinct CDR3 sequences, about 12% of them seen once. With regard to this clonotype: At one of its ends the junction is not consistent with the germline gene, which may arise from a read error.

Time point reported: newly diagnosed GD, antithyroid drugs for less than 3 months. TCR sequences were obtained from RNA taken from PBMCs. The data also belong to a second study, concerning T cells in Graves' hyperthyroidism and ophthalmopathy. That source adds: Stable hyperthyroidism was told apart from ophthalmopathy by a model built on 13 V-J features.

The material sequenced was peripheral blood mononuclear cells (PBMCs), taken at new diagnosis, from a patient treated with antithyroid drugs. This TCR came from a woman in her 30s with Graves disease.

CDR3 protein: CASSLVGGTHPSTDTQSF. CDR3 DNA sequence: TGTGCCAGCAGCTTAGTCGGCGGGACCCATCCTAGCACAGATACTCAGTCTTTT. The chain links TRBV7-2 to TRBJ2-3, with TRBD2 as a possible D gene (6 bases). Per germline, CDR1 SGHTA and CDR2 FQGNSA. The length of the CDR3 is 18 residues.